A single sample is the source of the 23 T cell receptor beta chains below, sequenced in a study of graft-versus-host responses after intestinal transplantation. Sequencing used immunoSEQ multiplex PCR; TCRdb keeps in-frame clones, though not all of them. This table holds a few thousand clones, 33% found once. The culture paired roughly 200,000 irradiated violet-dye-labeled stimulators with roughly 200,000 CFSE-labeled responders. Source: alloreactive CD8+ T cells from a mixed lymphocyte reaction culture, taken before intestinal transplant. Subset given: CFSE-low proliferating T cells sorted from roughly 6-day pre-transplant mixed lymphocyte reaction (GvH or HvG direction). The receptors shown here come from a human patient who received an intestinal transplant.

This rearrangement joins TRBV4-1 to TRBJ2-1; 8 nucleotides agree with TRBD2. CDR1 and CDR2 from the germline V gene are MGHRA and YSYEKL. V gave up 3 bases and J gave up 6 bases; unmatched junction bases: 10. There are 16 residues in the CDR3. The CDR3 DNA reads TGCGCCAGCAGCCAGCGAAGCGGGGGCGTTTCCAATGAGCAGTTCTTC. Translating gives CASSQRSGGVSNEQFF.

The chain is built from TRBV28 and TRBJ2-3, with D hard to call. The CDR3 is 12 residues long. Germline CDR1 and CDR2: MDHEN and SYDVKM. V was clipped by 2 bases and J by 2 bases, with 2 bases between them. CDR3 loop: CASSLLTDTQYF. Written as DNA, the CDR3 is TGTGCCAGCAGTTTACTCACAGATACGCAGTATTTT.

V usage is TRBV2 and J usage is TRBJ2-7, with no clear D. CDR3 length: 12 amino acids. V was cut by 8 bases and J by 4 bases, with 12 bases left in between. CDR1 SNHLY and CDR2 FYNNEI come from the germline V gene. CDR3 residues: CASGQVVYEQYF. The DNA of the CDR3 is TGTGCCAGCGGGCAGGTTGTTTACGAGCAGTACTTC.

V is TRBV7-6 and J is TRBJ1-3; possibly TRBD1 for D (5 bases). Germline lookup yields CDR1 SGHVS and CDR2 FNYEAQ. V shed 1 base and J shed 0 bases, with 16 bases lying between them. The CDR3 runs 18 residues. This CDR3 is CASSLEPRAGPSGNTIYF. CDR3 in DNA: TGTGCCAGCAGCTTAGAACCGCGGGCGGGGCCCTCTGGAAACACCATATATTTT.

The chain combines TRBV28 with TRBJ2-5; D is perhaps TRBD2 (6 bases). CDR1 is MDHEN, CDR2 SYDVKM, per germline. V was shortened by 7 bases and J by 0 bases, with 18 bases between the two germline ends. This CDR3 is 16 amino acids long. DNA for the CDR3: TGTGCCAGCACCCCTGAGACGGGACTGTACCAAGAGACCCAGTACTTC. Its protein is CASTPETGLYQETQYF.

The V and J genes are TRBV6-1 and TRBJ2-7, with D possibly TRBD2 on 5 matching bases. Germline CDR1 reads MNHNS; CDR2 reads SASEGT. This CDR3 region has 13 residues. V was trimmed by 5 bases and J by 1 base, leaving 9 bases between them. CDR3: CASSPGLSYEQYF. The DNA of the CDR3 is TGTGCCAGCAGTCCCGGACTGTCCTACGAGCAGTACTTC.

This chain uses TRBV4-3 with TRBJ2-7, with 8 bases fitting TRBD2. J lost 4 bases, V lost 1 base, and 6 bases had no gene match. The CDR3 consists of 15 residues. Germline assignment: CDR1 LGHNA and CDR2 YSLEER. The CDR3 here is CASSQGSSGYYEQYF. In DNA, the CDR3 is TGCGCCAGCAGCCAAGGGTCTAGCGGGTATTACGAGCAGTACTTC.

The V and J genes are TRBV7-9 and TRBJ2-7, with D possibly being TRBD1 (5 bases). Deletions cut 1 base from V and 4 bases from J, with 8 bases between. Germline V gives CDR1 SEHNR, CDR2 FQNEAQ (reference sequence). This CDR3 is built from 13 residues. CDR3 loop: CASSLGQFYEQYF. Written as DNA, the CDR3 is TGTGCCAGCAGCTTAGGACAGTTTTACGAGCAGTACTTC.

By share, this clone counts as medium-sized. The V call is TRBV7-9, the J call TRBJ2-2, with D possibly matching TRBD2 (6 bases). The CDR3 loop spans 16 amino acids. CDR1 and CDR2 from the germline V gene are SEHNR and FQNEAQ (reference sequence). V was cut by 1 base and J by 0 bases, with 9 bases left in between. CDR3 sequence reads: CASSLVGGTNTGELFF. CDR3 nucleotide sequence: TGTGCCAGCAGCTTAGTAGGCGGGACGAACACCGGGGAGCTGTTTTTT.

The V gene is TRBV5-4, the J gene TRBJ2-6, with 7 bases fitting TRBD1. The CDR3 totals 19 residues. Per the germline V gene, CDR1 is SGHNT and CDR2 is YYREEE (reference sequence). V lost 4 bases and J lost 0; bases outside the gene matches: 13. The CDR3 region is CASSLERTGLSSGANVLTF. The CDR3 DNA follows: TGTGCCAGCAGCCTGGAAAGGACAGGTTTGAGCTCTGGGGCCAACGTCCTGACTTTC.

The sample holds a few counts of this clone. The chain couples TRBV4-2 to TRBJ2-7, with D possibly being TRBD1 (6 bases). Per germline, CDR1 LGHNA and CDR2 YNFKEQ. V gave up 0 bases and J gave up 1 base, with 13 bases separating them. The CDR3 contains 16 residues. CDR3: CASSQEDSSSSYEQYF. CDR3 bases: TGTGCCAGCAGCCAAGAGGACAGCTCATCTTCCTACGAGCAGTACTTC.

This clone has just a few counts. This chain joins TRBV28 and TRBJ1-5; D gene ambiguous. Germline V gene data show CDR1 as MDHEN and CDR2 as SYDVKM. The CDR3 loop spans 15 amino acids. Trimming pared 3 bases from V and 3 bases from J, leaving 12 bases between. The CDR3 sequence: CASSFPSEINQPQHF. CDR3 bases: TGTGCCAGCAGTTTCCCCAGCGAGATCAATCAGCCCCAGCATTTT.

A few counts support this clone. This chain joins TRBV7-7 and TRBJ1-5; 12 bases map to TRBD1. Germline lookup yields CDR1 SSHAT and CDR2 FNYEAQ (reference sequence). CDR3 length equals 16 residues. Losses at the gene ends were 1 base for V and 6 bases for J; bases not matched to a gene: 4. The CDR3: CASSLVGQGAIQPQHF. For the CDR3, the DNA is TGTGCCAGCAGCTTAGTGGGACAGGGGGCAATTCAGCCCCAGCATTTT.

This clone has just a few counts. An end of the junction differs from the germline gene, which may be a read error. V and J are TRBV7-3 and TRBJ1-2; TRBD1 agrees at 7 bases. Germline CDR1 reads SGHTA; CDR2 reads FQGTGA. The CDR3 loop spans 16 amino acids. In nucleotides, the CDR3 is TGCGCCAGCAGCCAAGGGGGCACAGTTAATAACTATGGCTACACCTTC. Translating it yields CASSQGGTVNNYGYTF.

Here the CDR3 DNA reads TGTGCCAGCAGCTTAGGTCCTAGCGGGGGGTTTGAGGGTGAGCAGTTCTTC. Amino acid sequence: CASSLGPSGGFEGEQFF. The V and J genes are TRBV13 and TRBJ2-1; 11 bases map to TRBD2. V lost 0 bases, J lost 9 bases, and 10 bases stayed unmatched. Germline values: CDR1 PRHDT, CDR2 FYEKMQ (reference sequence). This CDR3 is 17 amino acids long.

In its sample, this clone ranks as medium-sized (0.01 to 0.1%). The chain is built from TRBV27 and TRBJ2-1; TRBD2 agrees at 9 bases. V lost 6 bases to trimming and J lost 6 bases; unmatched junction nucleotides: 9. Per the germline V gene, CDR1 is MNHEY and CDR2 is SMNVEV (reference sequence). CDR3 length: 15 residues. The CDR3 region has the DNA TGTGCCAGCAGAACTGGACTAGCGCTTCCCAATGAGCAGTTCTTC. This translates into CASRTGLALPNEQFF.

This rearrangement joins TRBV7-9 to TRBJ2-5; 9 bases fit TRBD2. The CDR3 covers 16 residues. V dropped 1 base and J dropped 0; count of bases not matched to a gene: 3. Germline CDR1 SEHNR, CDR2 FQNEAQ (reference sequence). The CDR3 reads CASSLGAGGHQETQYF. The CDR3 bases are TGTGCCAGCAGCTTAGGGGCGGGGGGGCACCAAGAGACCCAGTACTTC.

V usage is TRBV7-3 and J usage is TRBJ2-1; D is possibly TRBD2 (6 bases). The V gene's germline CDR1 is SGHTA and CDR2 FQGTGA. The CDR3 consists of 13 residues. The germline V and J ends were trimmed by 2 bases and 10 bases, with 12 bases remaining between them. The DNA of the CDR3 is TGTGCCAGCAGCTTAGTGGAGGGTTCGGAGCAGTTCTTC. This gives the protein CASSLVEGSEQFF.

The sample holds a few counts of this clone. V and J are TRBV27 and TRBJ2-5; TRBD2 agrees at 11 bases. V was pared by 8 bases and J by 4 bases, with 9 bases of the junction left unmatched. Germline V lookup: CDR1 MNHEY, CDR2 SMNVEV (reference sequence). The length of the CDR3 is 15 residues. This CDR3 is CASAPLAGGVETQYF. DNA of the CDR3: TGTGCCAGCGCCCCCCTAGCGGGGGGAGTAGAGACCCAGTACTTC.

This clone showed up just once. CDR3 in amino acids: CASRPQGVSYGYTF. CDR3 nucleotide sequence: TGTGCCAGCAGGCCACAGGGCGTGAGCTATGGCTACACCTTC. This chain joins TRBV27 and TRBJ1-2; a possible D gene is TRBD1 (6 bases). Germline CDR1 MNHEY, CDR2 SMNVEV (reference sequence). The CDR3 loop spans 14 amino acids. Trimming took off 6 bases at V and 4 bases at J, with 15 bases between the two ends.

This clone appeared a few times. The chain employs TRBV6-5 and TRBJ2-5, with TRBD2 matching 8 bases. V shed 0 bases, J shed 9 bases, and the junction held 9 bases outside the gene matches. The CDR3 loop spans 15 amino acids. Germline V lookup: CDR1 MNHEY, CDR2 SVGAGI. The chain's CDR3 is CASSYSAGGSSAQYF. The CDR3 coding sequence is TGTGCCAGCAGTTACTCGGCGGGGGGATCGTCAGCCCAGTACTTC.

This rearrangement joins TRBV4-1 to TRBJ2-1; 13 bases align to TRBD2. From germline, CDR1 is MGHRA and CDR2 YSYEKL. V lost 4 bases and J lost 6; bases outside the gene matches: 9. The CDR3 is made up of 17 amino acids. As DNA, the CDR3 is TGCGCCAGCAGCCGAGCAGAACGGACTAGCGGGAGCAATGAGCAGTTCTTC. The encoded protein is CASSRAERTSGSNEQFF.

V and J are TRBV30 and TRBJ1-3; tentatively, D is TRBD1 (5 bases). V was shortened by 2 bases and J by 4 bases, with 15 bases between the two germline ends. From germline, CDR1 is GTSNPN and CDR2 SVGIG (reference sequence). This CDR3 comprises 15 residues. CDR3: CAWSRQPNLGNTIYF. DNA for the CDR3: TGTGCCTGGAGTAGACAGCCAAACCTAGGAAACACCATATATTTT.